This T cell receptor beta chain originates from a study of blood T cell repertoires in COVID-19. In the study overall: Sites in the United States, Italy and Spain provided acute and convalescent COVID-19 samples. In each case, the material was cDNA or gDNA derived from T cells, B-cell-depleted T cells, or PBMCs.

Followed over time, Seattle patients had been enrolled while infection was active. V lost 5 bases and J lost 5; bases outside the gene matches: 2. The CDR3 is 13 residues long. Per germline, CDR1 SNHLY and CDR2 FYNNEI. Source study methods: Counts of nucleated cells, estimated from reference gene primer amplification, were obtained. The table came from immunoSEQ multiplex PCR; TCRdb's copy has only in-frame clones and leaves some out. The V and J calls and the clone size are those of that table, but D and trimming were determined from the DNA. The sample consists of roughly 160,000 clones, about nine tenths of them appearing once.

Sequencing used peripheral blood. The sequence was collected from a man aged 18 to 30 with COVID-19, enrolled during active disease. The chain couples TRBV2 to TRBJ2-2; 7 bases are a match to TRBD1. CDR3 sequence reads: CASSLRGTGELFF. The CDR3 region has the DNA TGTGCCAGCAGTCTCAGGGGGACCGGGGAGCTGTTTTTT.